The sample holds a few counts of the clone carrying this T cell receptor beta chain. Its antigen is unknown. Germline CDR1 SNHLY, CDR2 FYNNEI. V was trimmed by 7 bases and J by 2 bases, leaving 10 bases between them. CDR3 length: 13 amino acids. These data originate in a study of graft-versus-host responses after intestinal transplantation. Background on the study: Anti-thymocyte globulin was used for induction in all recipients, who then took tacrolimus and steroids for roughly 3 years. Overall study findings and caveats: Declining HvG levels early post-transplant were linked to peak circulating GvH clone levels.

The method was immunoSEQ multiplex PCR; TCRdb's version includes in-frame clones alone and lacks a portion of them. Of over 5,000 clones listed, about two thirds were seen once; the top ten hold 35% to 40%. The chain is built from TRBV2 and TRBJ2-3, with a weak D call TRBD1 (6 bases). The sequence was obtained from a human patient who received an intestinal transplant, so some T cells may come from the graft donor. This sample comprised PBMCs, obtained roughly 46 weeks after intestinal transplant. The CDR3 sequence is CASTYRVTDTQYF. Here the CDR3 DNA reads TGTGCCAGCACATACAGGGTCACAGATACGCAGTATTTT.